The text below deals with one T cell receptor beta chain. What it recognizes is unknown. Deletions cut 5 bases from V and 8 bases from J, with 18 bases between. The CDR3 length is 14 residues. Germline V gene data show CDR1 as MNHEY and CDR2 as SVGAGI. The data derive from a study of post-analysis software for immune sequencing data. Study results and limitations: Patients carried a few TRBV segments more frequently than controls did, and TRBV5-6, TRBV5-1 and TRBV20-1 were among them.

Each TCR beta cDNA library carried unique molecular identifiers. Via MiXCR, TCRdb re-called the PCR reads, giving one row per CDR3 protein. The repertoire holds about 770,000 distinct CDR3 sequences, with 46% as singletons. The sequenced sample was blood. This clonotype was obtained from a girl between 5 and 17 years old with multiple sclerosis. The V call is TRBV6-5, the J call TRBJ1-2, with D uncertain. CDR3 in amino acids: CASSRVQSSGGYTF. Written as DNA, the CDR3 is TGTGCCAGCAGTCGGGTCCAATCCTCCGGGGGCTACACCTTC.